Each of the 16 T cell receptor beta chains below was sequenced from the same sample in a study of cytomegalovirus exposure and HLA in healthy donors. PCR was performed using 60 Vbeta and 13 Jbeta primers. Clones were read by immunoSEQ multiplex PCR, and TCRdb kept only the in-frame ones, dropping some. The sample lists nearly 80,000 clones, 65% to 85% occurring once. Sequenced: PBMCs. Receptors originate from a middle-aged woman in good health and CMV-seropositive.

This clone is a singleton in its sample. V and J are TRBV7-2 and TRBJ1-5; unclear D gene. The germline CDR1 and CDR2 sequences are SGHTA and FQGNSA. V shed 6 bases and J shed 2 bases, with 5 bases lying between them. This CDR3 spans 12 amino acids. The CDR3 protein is CASSTGNQPQHF. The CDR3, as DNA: TGTGCCAGCAGTACGGGCAATCAGCCCCAGCATTTT.

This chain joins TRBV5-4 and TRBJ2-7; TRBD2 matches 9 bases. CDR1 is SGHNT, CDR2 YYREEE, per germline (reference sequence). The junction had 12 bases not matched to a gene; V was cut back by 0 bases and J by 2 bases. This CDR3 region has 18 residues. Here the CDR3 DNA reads TGTGCCAGCAGCTTGGGTCGAGGCGGGGGGGCACCTACCTACGAGCAGTACTTC. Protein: CASSLGRGGGAPTYEQYF.

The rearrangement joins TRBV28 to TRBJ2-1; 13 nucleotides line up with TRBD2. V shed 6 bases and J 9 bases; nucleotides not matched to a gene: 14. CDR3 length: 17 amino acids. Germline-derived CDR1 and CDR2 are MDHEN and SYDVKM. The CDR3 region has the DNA TGTGCCAGCAGCCCCGCGCTCGGGACTAGCGGGGAGGCTGAGCAGTTCTTC. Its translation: CASSPALGTSGEAEQFF.

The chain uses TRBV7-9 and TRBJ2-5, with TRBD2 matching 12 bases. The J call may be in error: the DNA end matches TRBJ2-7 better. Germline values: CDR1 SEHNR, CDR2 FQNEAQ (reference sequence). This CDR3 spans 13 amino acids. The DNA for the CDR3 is TGTGCCAGCAGCCTGGGACTAGCGGGCGAGCAGTACTTC. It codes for CASSLGLAGEQYF.

Here the CDR3 reads CASSSGLAGSTDTQYF. The CDR3 nucleotides are TGCGCCAGCAGCTCGGGACTAGCGGGTAGCACAGATACGCAGTATTTT. V gene TRBV5-1 combines with J gene TRBJ2-3; 12 bases fit TRBD2. CDR1 and CDR2 (germline): SGHRS, YFSETQ. With V trimmed by 3 bases and J by 0 bases, 2 bases remained unmatched. CDR3 length: 16 amino acids.

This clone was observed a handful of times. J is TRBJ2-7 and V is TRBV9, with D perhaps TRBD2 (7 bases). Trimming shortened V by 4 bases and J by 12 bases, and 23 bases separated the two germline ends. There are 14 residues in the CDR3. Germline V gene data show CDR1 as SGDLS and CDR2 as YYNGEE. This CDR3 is CASSPQGGPMRRYF. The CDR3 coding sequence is TGTGCCAGCAGCCCACAGGGAGGGCCGATGAGGCGGTACTTC.

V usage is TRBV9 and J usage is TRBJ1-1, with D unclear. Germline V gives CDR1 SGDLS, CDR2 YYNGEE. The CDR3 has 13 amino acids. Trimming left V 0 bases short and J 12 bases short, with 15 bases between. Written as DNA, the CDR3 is TGTGCCAGCAGCGTAGTTGAGAGAATCGGGACTTTCTTT. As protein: CASSVVERIGTFF.

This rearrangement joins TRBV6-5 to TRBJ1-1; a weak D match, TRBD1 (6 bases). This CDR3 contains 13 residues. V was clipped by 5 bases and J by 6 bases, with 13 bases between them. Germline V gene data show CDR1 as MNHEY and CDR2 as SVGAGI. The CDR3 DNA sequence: TGTGCCAGCAGTGTGGTAGGGGGGGCTGAAGCTTTCTTT. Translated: CASSVVGGAEAFF.

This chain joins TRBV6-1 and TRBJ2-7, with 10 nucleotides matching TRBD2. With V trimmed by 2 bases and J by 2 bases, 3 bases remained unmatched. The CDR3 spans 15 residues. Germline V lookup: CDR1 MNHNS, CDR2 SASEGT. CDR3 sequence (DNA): TGTGCCAGCAGTGAACTAGCGGGAGCTACCTACGAGCAGTACTTC. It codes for CASSELAGATYEQYF.

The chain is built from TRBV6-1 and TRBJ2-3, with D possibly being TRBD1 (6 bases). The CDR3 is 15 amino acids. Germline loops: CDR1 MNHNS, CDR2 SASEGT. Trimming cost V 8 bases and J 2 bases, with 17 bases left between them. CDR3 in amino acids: CASLRRSGATDTQYF. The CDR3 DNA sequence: TGTGCCAGCCTCCGTCGGTCAGGGGCCACAGATACGCAGTATTTT.

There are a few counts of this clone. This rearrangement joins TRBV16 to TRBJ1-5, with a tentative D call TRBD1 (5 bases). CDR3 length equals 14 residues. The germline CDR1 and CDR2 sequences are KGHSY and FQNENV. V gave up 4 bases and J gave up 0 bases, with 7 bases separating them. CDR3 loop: CASSLRDSNQPQHF. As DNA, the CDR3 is TGTGCCAGCAGCCTCAGGGATAGCAATCAGCCCCAGCATTTT.

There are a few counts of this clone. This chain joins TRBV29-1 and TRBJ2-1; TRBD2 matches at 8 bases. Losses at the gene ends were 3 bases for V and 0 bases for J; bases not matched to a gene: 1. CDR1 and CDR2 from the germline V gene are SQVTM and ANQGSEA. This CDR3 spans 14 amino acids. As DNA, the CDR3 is TGCAGCGTTGAGGGGACTAGCTCCTACAATGAGCAGTTCTTC. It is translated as CSVEGTSSYNEQFF.

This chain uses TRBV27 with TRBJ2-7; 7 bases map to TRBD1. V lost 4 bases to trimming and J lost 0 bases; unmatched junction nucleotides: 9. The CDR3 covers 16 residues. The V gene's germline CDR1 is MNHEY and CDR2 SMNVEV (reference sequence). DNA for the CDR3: TGTGCCAGCAGTTCACCAGGACAGGTGAGCTCCTACGAGCAGTACTTC. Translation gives CASSSPGQVSSYEQYF.

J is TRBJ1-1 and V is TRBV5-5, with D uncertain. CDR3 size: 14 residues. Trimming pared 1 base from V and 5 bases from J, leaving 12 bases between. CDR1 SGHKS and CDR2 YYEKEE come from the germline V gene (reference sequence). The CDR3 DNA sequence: TGTGCCAGCAGCTTGTCAGGCGGGAGAACTGAAGCTTTCTTT. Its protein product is CASSLSGGRTEAFF. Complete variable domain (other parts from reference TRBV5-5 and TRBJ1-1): DAGVTQSPTHLIKTRGQQVTLRCSPISGHKSVSWYQQVLGQGPQFIFQYYEKEERGRGNFPDRFSARQFPNYSSELNVNALLLGDSALYLCASSLSGGRTEAFFGQGTRLTVV.

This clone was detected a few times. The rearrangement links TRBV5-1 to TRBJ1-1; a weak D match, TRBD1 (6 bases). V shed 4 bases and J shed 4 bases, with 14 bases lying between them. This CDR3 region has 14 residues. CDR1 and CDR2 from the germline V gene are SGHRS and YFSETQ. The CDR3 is CASSVTGGSTEAFF. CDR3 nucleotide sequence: TGCGCCAGCAGCGTGACAGGAGGATCCACTGAAGCTTTCTTT.

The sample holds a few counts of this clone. The CDR3 here is CAQQGSSYEQYF. CDR3 nucleotide sequence: TGTGCCCAGCAGGGTAGCTCCTACGAGCAGTACTTC. The V and J genes are TRBV2 and TRBJ2-5; TRBD1 might be the D (5 bases). The end of the DNA fits TRBJ2-7 better, so the J call may be wrong. CDR3 length equals 12 residues. In germline, CDR1 is SNHLY, CDR2 FYNNEI.